The TCR beta chain under discussion was sequenced for a study of graft-versus-host responses after intestinal transplantation. Of note for this clone: Its matching antigen is unknown.

Clones were read by immunoSEQ multiplex PCR, and TCRdb kept only the in-frame ones, dropping some. Among 90,000 to 150,000 clones listed, over 85% were seen once. The sequencing here drew on unstimulated CD4+ T cells sorted from spleen or lymph node cells, taken before intestinal transplant. This sequence originates from a human donor who received an intestinal transplant.

The CDR3 loop reads CASSFAGLALETQYF. CDR3 bases: TGTGCCAGCAGCTTTGCGGGACTAGCTCTGGAGACCCAGTACTTC. The chain couples TRBV7-9 to TRBJ2-5; 9 bases match TRBD2. Trimming took 3 bases from V and 5 from J; bases not matched to a gene: 7. The CDR3 runs to 15 residues. Germline values: CDR1 SEHNR, CDR2 FQNEAQ (reference sequence).